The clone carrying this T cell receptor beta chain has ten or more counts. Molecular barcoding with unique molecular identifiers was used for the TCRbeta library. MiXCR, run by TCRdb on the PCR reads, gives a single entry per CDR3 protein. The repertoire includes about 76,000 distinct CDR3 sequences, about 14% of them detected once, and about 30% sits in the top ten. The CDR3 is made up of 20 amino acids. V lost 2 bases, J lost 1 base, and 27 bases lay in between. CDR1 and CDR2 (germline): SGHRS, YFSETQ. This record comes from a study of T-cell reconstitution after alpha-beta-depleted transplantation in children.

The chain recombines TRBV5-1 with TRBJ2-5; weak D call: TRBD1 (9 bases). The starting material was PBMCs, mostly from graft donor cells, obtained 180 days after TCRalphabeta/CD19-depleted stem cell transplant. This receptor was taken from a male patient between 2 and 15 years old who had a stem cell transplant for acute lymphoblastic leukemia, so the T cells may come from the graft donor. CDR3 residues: CASSFPDRGSGTRIQETQYF. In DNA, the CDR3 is TGCGCCAGCAGCTTCCCAGACAGGGGGTCCGGGACTAGGATCCAAGAGACCCAGTACTTC.